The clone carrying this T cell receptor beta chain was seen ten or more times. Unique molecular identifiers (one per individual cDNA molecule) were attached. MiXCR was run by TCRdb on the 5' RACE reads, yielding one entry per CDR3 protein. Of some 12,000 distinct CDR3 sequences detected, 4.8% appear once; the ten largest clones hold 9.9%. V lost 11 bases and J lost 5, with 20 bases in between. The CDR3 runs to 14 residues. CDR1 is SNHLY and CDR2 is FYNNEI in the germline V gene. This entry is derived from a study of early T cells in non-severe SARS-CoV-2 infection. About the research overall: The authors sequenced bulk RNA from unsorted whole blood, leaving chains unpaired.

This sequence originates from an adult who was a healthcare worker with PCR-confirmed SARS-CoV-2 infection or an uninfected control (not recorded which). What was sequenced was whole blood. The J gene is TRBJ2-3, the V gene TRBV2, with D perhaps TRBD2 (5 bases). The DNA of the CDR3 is TGTGCCTTTCAGGACTCTCACCGGGGAGATACGCAGTATTTT. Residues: CAFQDSHRGDTQYF. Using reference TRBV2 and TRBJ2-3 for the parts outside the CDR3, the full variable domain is EPEVTQTPSHQVTQMGQEVILRCVPISNHLYFYWYRQILGQKVEFLVSFYNNEISEKSEIFDDQFSVERPDGSNFTLKIRSTKLEDSAMYFCAFQDSHRGDTQYFGPGTRLTVL.